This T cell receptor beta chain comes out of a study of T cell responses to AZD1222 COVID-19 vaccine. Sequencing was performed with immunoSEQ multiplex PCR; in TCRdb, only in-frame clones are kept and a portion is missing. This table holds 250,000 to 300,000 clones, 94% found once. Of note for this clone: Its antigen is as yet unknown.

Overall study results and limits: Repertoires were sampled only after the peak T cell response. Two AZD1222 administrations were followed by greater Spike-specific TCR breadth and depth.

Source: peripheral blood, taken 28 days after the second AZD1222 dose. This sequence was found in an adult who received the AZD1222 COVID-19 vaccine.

DNA of the CDR3: TGCGCCAGCAGCTTGGAGGGGGAAGTTAATCAGCCCCAGCATTTT. It translates to CASSLEGEVNQPQHF. The chain couples TRBV5-1 to TRBJ1-5, with a tentative D call TRBD1 (6 bases). CDR1 and CDR2 from the germline V gene are SGHRS and YFSETQ. The ends were cut back, 0 bases at V and 4 bases at J, with 11 bases in the middle. This CDR3 comprises 15 residues.